This passage covers 14 T cell receptor beta chains from one sample sequenced in a study of blood T cell repertoires in COVID-19. Libraries were prepared by immunoSEQ multiplex PCR; TCRdb keeps only in-frame clonotypes and omits some of them. The data contain 200,000 to 250,000 clones, 70% to 90% of them singletons. The sequencing sample was made of peripheral blood. These receptor sequences come from a man between 18 and 35 years old with active or convalescent COVID-19.

In its sample, this clone was seen once. The V gene is TRBV13, the J gene TRBJ1-1; tentatively, D is TRBD1 (5 bases). Trimming stripped 3 bases from V and 5 bases from J, with 10 bases between. The CDR3 consists of 13 residues. From germline, CDR1 is PRHDT and CDR2 FYEKMQ (reference sequence). CDR3 sequence reads: CASSLGGFTEAFF. CDR3 nucleotides: TGTGCCAGCAGCTTGGGGGGTTTTACTGAAGCTTTCTTT.

The chain couples TRBV4-2 to TRBJ1-4, with D hard to call. The CDR3 runs to 13 residues. In germline, CDR1 is LGHNA, CDR2 YNFKEQ. V was clipped by 2 bases and J by 7 bases, with 8 bases between them. This chain's CDR3 is CASSQQAGEKLFF. The CDR3 nucleotides are TGTGCCAGCAGCCAACAAGCTGGTGAAAAACTGTTTTTT.

This chain uses TRBV6-2 or TRBV6-3 with TRBJ2-7; 9 nucleotides align to TRBD1. Losses at the gene ends were 6 bases for V and 0 bases for J; bases not matched to a gene: 9. Germline-derived CDR1 and CDR2 are MNHEY and SVGEGT. This CDR3 contains 16 residues. The DNA for the CDR3 is TGTGCCAGCAGCCAGCCCGGGACAGGGCTCTCCTACGAGCAGTACTTC. This codes for CASSQPGTGLSYEQYF.

The chain combines TRBV28 with TRBJ2-1, with TRBD1 as a possible D gene (5 bases). V lost 3 bases to trimming and J lost 12 bases, with 12 bases between them. The CDR3 runs 12 residues. Germline CDR1 MDHEN, CDR2 SYDVKM. The CDR3 nucleotides read TGTGCCAGCAGTTTGGAGACAGCGTCGCAGTTCTTC. Its protein product is CASSLETASQFF. Based on the CDR3 plus reference TRBV28 and TRBJ2-1, the full variable domain is DVKVTQSSRYLVKRTGEKVFLECVQDMDHENMFWYRQDPGLGLRLIYFSYDVKMKEKGDIPEGYSVSREKKERFSLILESASTNQTSMYLCASSLETASQFFGPGTRLTVL.

The chain employs TRBV28 and TRBJ1-1; no firm D call. In germline, CDR1 is MDHEN, CDR2 SYDVKM. The CDR3 totals 12 residues. V gave up 3 bases and J gave up 10 bases, with 12 bases separating them. The CDR3 region has the DNA TGTGCCAGCAGTTTTAGAGCCAGAGGAGCTTTCTTT. Translated, it gives CASSFRARGAFF.

The gene calls are TRBV5-1 and TRBJ2-5, with D maybe TRBD1 (6 bases). The CDR3 covers 16 residues. Per germline, CDR1 SGHRS and CDR2 YFSETQ. Between the trimmed V and J ends, which lost 4 bases and 3 bases, there was a span of 19 bases. CDR3 protein: CASSRNHRDSEETQYF. The CDR3 nucleotides read TGCGCCAGCAGCCGGAATCACAGGGATTCGGAAGAGACCCAGTACTTC.

J is TRBJ2-1 and V is TRBV2, with TRBD1 matching 9 bases. Germline V gives CDR1 SNHLY, CDR2 FYNNEI. V lost 5 bases and J lost 8; bases outside the gene matches: 4. The CDR3 is 13 amino acids. The CDR3 region is CASSWDRVDEQFF. The CDR3 region has the DNA TGTGCCAGCAGTTGGGACAGGGTGGATGAGCAGTTCTTC.

The chain joins TRBV28 to TRBJ2-5; no reliable D call. The CDR3 is 11 amino acids. Germline-derived CDR1 and CDR2 are MDHEN and SYDVKM. Trimming removed 7 bases at V and 5 bases at J, with 8 bases between. CDR3 amino acids: CASTGRETQYF. As DNA, the CDR3 is TGTGCCAGCACAGGCCGGGAGACCCAGTACTTC.

This sequence joins TRBV27 and TRBJ1-2; 8 bases map to TRBD1. Germline values: CDR1 MNHEY, CDR2 SMNVEV (reference sequence). J gave up 8 bases and V 5 bases, and 13 bases lay outside the gene matches. The CDR3 spans 15 residues. The DNA of the CDR3 is TGTGCCAGCAGTGCCCCCCACAGGGGGATCCAGGGCTACACCTTC. It is translated as CASSAPHRGIQGYTF.

The CDR3: CASGIGQHTIYF. The CDR3 DNA follows: TGTGCCAGTGGGATCGGACAGCACACCATATATTTT. V gene TRBV5-4 combines with J gene TRBJ1-3, with D maybe TRBD1 (6 bases). The length of the CDR3 is 12 residues. CDR1 is SGHNT, CDR2 YYREEE, per germline (reference sequence). Trimming shortened V by 8 bases and J by 8 bases, and 14 bases separated the two germline ends.

The gene calls are TRBV10-3 and TRBJ2-3, with TRBD2 matching over 10 bases. The CDR3 has 13 amino acids. The trim removed 6 bases at V and 5 bases at J, leaving 2 bases unmatched. Germline assignment: CDR1 ENHRY and CDR2 SYGVKD. This CDR3 reads CAISLAGEDTQYF. The CDR3 DNA follows: TGTGCCATCAGCCTAGCGGGAGAAGATACGCAGTATTTT.

The V call is TRBV14, the J call TRBJ2-3; TRBD2 agrees at 11 bases. Germline V gives CDR1 SGHDN, CDR2 FVKESK. The CDR3 runs to 15 residues. Trimming cost V 1 base and J 8 bases; bases outside gene matches: 5. Here the CDR3 reads CASSQAGLAVVTQYF. In nucleotides, the CDR3 is TGTGCCAGCAGCCAAGCGGGACTAGCGGTCGTTACGCAGTATTTT.

The chain links TRBV5-4 to TRBJ2-7, with a possible D match to TRBD1 (6 bases). Germline CDR1 and CDR2: SGHNT and YYREEE (reference sequence). Trimming left V 3 bases short and J 2 bases short, with 9 bases between. The CDR3 consists of 13 residues. CDR3 sequence: CASSWDTTYEQYF. In DNA form, the CDR3 reads TGTGCCAGCAGCTGGGACACTACCTACGAGCAGTACTTC.

This clone was seen more than once but under ten times. The chain combines TRBV6-5 with TRBJ2-6, with D possibly being TRBD2 (5 bases). Germline V gene data show CDR1 as MNHEY and CDR2 as SVGAGI. V was shortened by 10 bases and J by 0 bases, with 13 bases between the two germline ends. The CDR3 totals 15 residues. The CDR3: CANGVAGSGANVLTF. The CDR3 nucleotides are TGTGCCAACGGGGTCGCGGGCTCTGGGGCCAACGTCCTGACTTTC.